Listed below are T cell receptor beta chains from one sample, sequenced in a study of T cells in Graves' hyperthyroidism and ophthalmopathy. TCRdb ran MiXCR on the multiplex PCR reads and lists one entry per CDR3 protein. In the table there are 350,000 or so distinct CDR3 sequences, roughly 18% of which are singletons. Sequenced sample: blood. These receptors were collected from a middle-aged woman with Graves' ophthalmopathy. CDR3s include the opening cysteine and the closing phenylalanine or tryptophan. The order of the fields is clone size, J gene, V gene, D gene, CDR3 protein, CDR3 DNA. A D gene is named only where the DNA matches it firmly. Clone sizes are given selectively: once, few, many, or a class where the clone is expanded.

. | TRBJ2-7 | TRBV6-1 | TRBD2 | CASRKILAASSYEQYF | TGTGCCAGCAGAAAGATACTAGCGGCCAGCTCCTACGAGCAGTACTTC
many | TRBJ2-6 | TRBV6-2/TRBV6-3 | . | CASSSLRQGAAGANVLTF | TGTGCCAGCAGTTCGCTTCGTCAGGGTGCAGCTGGGGCCAACGTCCTGACTTTC
many | TRBJ2-4 | TRBV27 | TRBD1 | CASSSRQGISTKNIQYF | TGTGCCAGCAGTTCTAGACAGGGTATATCAACCAAAAACATTCAGTACTTC
many | TRBJ1-2 | TRBV27 | TRBD1 | CASSRTGATGYTF | TGTGCCAGCAGTCGGACAGGGGCGACTGGCTACACCTTC
many | TRBJ1-1 | TRBV5-1 | . | CASSFQGLLYTEAFF | TGCGCCAGCAGCTTCCAGGGGCTCCTGTACACTGAAGCTTTCTTT
many | TRBJ2-7 | TRBV12-5 | . | CASGPTLGRDSYEQYF | TGTGCTAGTGGTCCCACCTTGGGCAGGGACTCCTACGAGCAGTACTTC
. | TRBJ2-5 | TRBV6-1 | TRBD2 | CASSERWDYRETQYF | TGTGCCAGCAGTGAACGCTGGGACTATAGGGAGACCCAGTACTTC
. | TRBJ2-5 | TRBV2 | TRBD1 | CASRARTGKETQYF | TGTGCCAGCAGAGCAAGGACAGGGAAAGAGACCCAGTACTTC
many | TRBJ2-7 | TRBV7-8 | TRBD1 | CASSYGQGASEQYF | TGTGCCAGCAGCTATGGGCAGGGGGCGTCCGAGCAGTACTTC
many | TRBJ2-5 | TRBV20-1 | TRBD2 | CSARPAGGEETQYF | TGCAGTGCTAGACCAGCGGGAGGGGAAGAGACCCAGTACTTC
many | TRBJ1-1 | TRBV11-1 | . | CASSNSVLGSDTEAFF | TGTGCCAGCAGCAACTCGGTATTGGGTTCGGACACTGAAGCTTTCTTT
. | TRBJ2-5 | TRBV20-1 | . | CSATPPLALYQETQYF | TGCAGTGCTACCCCTCCGCTAGCCTTGTACCAAGAGACCCAGTACTTC
many | TRBJ2-7 | TRBV2 | . | CASSINWYEQYF | TGTGCCAGCAGTATAAATTGGTACGAGCAGTACTTC
. | TRBJ1-2 | TRBV6-2/TRBV6-3 | TRBD1 | CASSYGRTGAGYTF | TGTGCCAGCAGTTACGGTAGGACAGGGGCCGGCTACACCTTC
many | TRBJ2-7 | TRBV12-3/TRBV12-4 | TRBD2 | CASSRTSAEYYEQYF | TGTGCCAGCAGTCGGACTAGCGCGGAGTATTACGAGCAGTACTTC
many | TRBJ2-7 | TRBV20-1 | TRBD2 | CSARDSGGEGLAAYEQYF | TGCAGTGCTAGAGACTCGGGGGGGGAGGGACTAGCGGCTTACGAGCAGTACTTC
few | TRBJ1-1 | TRBV5-1 | TRBD1 | CASSWTGGSNTEAFF | TGCGCCAGCAGCTGGACAGGGGGCTCAAACACTGAAGCTTTCTTT
many | TRBJ1-1 | TRBV6-5 | . | CASSFQSTQAFF | TGTGCCAGCAGTTTCCAAAGCACCCAAGCTTTCTTT
. | TRBJ2-5 | TRBV6-2/TRBV6-3 | TRBD2 | CASSRGTSAQGTQYF | TGTGCCAGCAGCCGCGGGACTAGCGCCCAAGGGACCCAGTACTTC
once | TRBJ2-2 | TRBV12-3/TRBV12-4 | . | CASSSPSTGDLFF | TGTGCCAGCAGTTCACCTTCCACCGGGGATCTGTTTTTT
many | TRBJ1-1 | TRBV6-1 | . | CASRRNRDAIEAFF | TGTGCCAGCAGACGGAACCGGGACGCCATTGAAGCTTTCTTT
many | TRBJ1-1 | TRBV10-3 | TRBD1 | CATRDRRDGTEAFF | TGTGCCACCCGGGACAGGCGGGACGGTACTGAAGCTTTCTTT
many | TRBJ1-6 | TRBV28 | . | CASSFWQPNSPLHF | TGTGCCAGCAGTTTCTGGCAGCCCAATTCACCCCTCCACTTT
many | TRBJ2-5 | TRBV28 | . | CASSPRQIMTPETQYF | TGTGCCAGCAGTCCACGACAAATTATGACCCCCGAGACCCAGTACTTC
many | TRBJ2-7 | TRBV11-2 | . | CASSLDRGILYEQYF | TGTGCCAGCAGCTTAGATCGGGGTATACTCTACGAGCAGTACTTC
many | TRBJ1-1 | TRBV20-1 | . | CSAREDREAFF | TGCAGTGCTAGGGAGGACAGAGAAGCTTTCTTT
many | TRBJ2-5 | TRBV6-2/TRBV6-3 | TRBD2 | CAGRLAGGPRETQYF | TGTGCCGGCCGACTAGCGGGAGGGCCGAGGGAGACCCAGTACTTC
many | TRBJ2-7 | TRBV7-3 | TRBD2 | CASSPSGSPSYEQYF | TGTGCCAGCAGCCCTAGCGGTTCACCCTCCTACGAGCAGTACTTC
. | TRBJ2-2 | TRBV30 | TRBD1 | CAWTRQGSGELFF | TGTGCCTGGACCCGACAGGGATCCGGGGAGCTGTTTTTT
. | TRBJ1-1 | TRBV27 | TRBD1 | CASTRDRGTEAFF | TGTGCCAGCACCCGTGACAGGGGCACTGAAGCTTTCTTT
many | TRBJ1-1 | TRBV7-6 | . | CASSGGSQAFF | TGTGCCAGCAGCGGCGGCTCTCAAGCTTTCTTT
many | TRBJ2-2 | TRBV24-1 | TRBD1 | CATSDLSRQGANTGELFF | TGTGCCACCAGTGATTTGTCTCGACAGGGGGCTAACACCGGGGAGCTGTTTTTT
many | TRBJ1-2 | TRBV28 | . | CASTWLEGYTF | TGTGCCAGCACTTGGCTGGAGGGCTACACCTTC
many | TRBJ2-7 | TRBV5-5 | . | CASSLEGHYEQYF | TGTGCCAGCAGCTTGGAAGGACACTACGAGCAGTACTTC
few | TRBJ2-7 | TRBV6-2/TRBV6-3 | TRBD1 | CASRQGPGGKMSGNSYEQYF | TGTGCCAGCAGACAAGGACCAGGGGGAAAGATGAGTGGGAACTCCTACGAGCAGTACTTC
many | TRBJ1-2 | TRBV2 | TRBD1 | CASRAGGHGYTF | TGTGCCAGCAGAGCAGGGGGCCATGGCTACACCTTC
. | TRBJ1-1 | TRBV6-5 | TRBD1 | CASSNRGSTEAFF | TGTGCCAGCAGTAACAGGGGGAGTACTGAAGCTTTCTTT
many | TRBJ1-1 | TRBV6-5 | . | CASGPTTGTAFF | TGTGCCAGCGGCCCAACAACAGGGACAGCTTTCTTT
few | TRBJ1-2 | TRBV4-2 | . | CASSLEGNYGYIF | TGTGCCAGCAGCCTAGAGGGGAACTATGGCTACATCTTC
many | TRBJ1-2 | TRBV14 | . | CASSRMGLGFEYGYTF | TGTGCCAGCAGCCGAATGGGGTTGGGATTTGAATACGGCTACACCTTC
many | TRBJ2-7 | TRBV6-1 | TRBD2 | CASSMKSGRASYEQYF | TGTGCCAGCAGCATGAAGTCCGGGAGGGCTTCCTACGAGCAGTACTTC
many | TRBJ1-2 | TRBV30 | . | CAWTEGTNYGYTF | TGTGCCTGGACGGAGGGGACTAACTATGGCTACACCTTC
few | TRBJ2-6 | TRBV12-3/TRBV12-4 | . | CASSLAGGGANVLTF | TGTGCCAGCAGTTTGGCAGGAGGGGGGGCCAACGTCCTGACTTTC
many | TRBJ1-4 | TRBV5-1 | . | CASSSQGSEKLFF | TGCGCCAGCAGCTCTCAGGGGAGTGAAAAACTGTTTTTT
. | TRBJ1-1 | TRBV18 | TRBD1 | CASSPYTGVLETEAFF | TGTGCCAGCTCACCGTATACAGGGGTTTTGGAGACTGAAGCTTTCTTT
many | TRBJ1-5 | TRBV12-3/TRBV12-4 | TRBD1 | CASRTGTGGAVNQPQHF | TGTGCCAGCCGAACCGGGACAGGGGGCGCGGTCAATCAGCCCCAGCATTTT
. | TRBJ2-2 | TRBV4-1 | . | CASSQSWDPNTGELSF | TGCGCCAGCAGCCAATCTTGGGACCCGAACACCGGGGAGCTGTCTTTT
. | TRBJ2-5 | TRBV30 | . | CAWKDEGGTQYF | TGTGCCTGGAAGGACGAGGGGGGGACCCAGTACTTC
many | TRBJ1-5 | TRBV24-1 | . | CATSDGRVPGQPQHF | TGTGCCACCAGTGATGGCAGGGTCCCGGGGCAGCCCCAGCATTTT